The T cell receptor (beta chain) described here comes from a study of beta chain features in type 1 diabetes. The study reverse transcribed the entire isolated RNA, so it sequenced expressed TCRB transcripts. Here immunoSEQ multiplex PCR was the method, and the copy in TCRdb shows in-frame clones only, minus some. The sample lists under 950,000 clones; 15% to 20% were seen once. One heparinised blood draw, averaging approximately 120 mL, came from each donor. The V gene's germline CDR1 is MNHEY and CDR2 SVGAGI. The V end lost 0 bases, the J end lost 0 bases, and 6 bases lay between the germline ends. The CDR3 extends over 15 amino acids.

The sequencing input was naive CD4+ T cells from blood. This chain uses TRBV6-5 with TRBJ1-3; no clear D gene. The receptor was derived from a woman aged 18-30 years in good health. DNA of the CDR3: TGTGCCAGCAGTTACTCCGTCAGCTCTGGAAACACCATATATTTT. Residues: CASSYSVSSGNTIYF.